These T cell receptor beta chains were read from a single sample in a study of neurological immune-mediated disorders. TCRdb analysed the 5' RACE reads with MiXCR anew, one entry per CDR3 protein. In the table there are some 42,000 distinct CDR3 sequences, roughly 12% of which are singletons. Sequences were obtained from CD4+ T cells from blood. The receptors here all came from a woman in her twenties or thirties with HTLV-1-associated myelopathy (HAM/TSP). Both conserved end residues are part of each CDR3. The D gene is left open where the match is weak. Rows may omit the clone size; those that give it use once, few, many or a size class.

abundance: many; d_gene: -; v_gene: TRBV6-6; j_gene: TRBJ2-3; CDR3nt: TGTGCCAGCAGTTACTCGAGTTTAGGGGTAACGAGCACAGATACGCAGTATTTT; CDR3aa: CASSYSSLGVTSTDTQYF
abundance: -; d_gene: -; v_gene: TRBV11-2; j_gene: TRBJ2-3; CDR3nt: -; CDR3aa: CASSFYICSASGSTDTQYF
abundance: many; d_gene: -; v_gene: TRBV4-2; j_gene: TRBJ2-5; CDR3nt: TGTGCCAGCAGCCCAGGTATTCGGGCCGAGACCCAGTACTTC; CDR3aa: CASSPGIRAETQYF
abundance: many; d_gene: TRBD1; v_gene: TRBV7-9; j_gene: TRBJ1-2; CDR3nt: TGTGCCAGCAGCTTAAAGGGACAGGGGTCTCCCGGGGAATATGGCTACACCTTC; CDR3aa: CASSLKGQGSPGEYGYTF
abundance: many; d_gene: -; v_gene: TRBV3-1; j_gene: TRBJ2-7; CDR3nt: TGTGCCAGCAGCCAAGGCCGCCGACTCCGGGACTCCTCCTACGAGCAGTACTTC; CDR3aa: CASSQGRRLRDSSYEQYF
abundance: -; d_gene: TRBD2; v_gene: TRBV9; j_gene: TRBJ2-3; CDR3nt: TGTGCCAACAGCGTCAGAGGACTAGCGGGGGGTACAGATGCGCAGTATTTT; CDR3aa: CANSVRGLAGGTDAQYF
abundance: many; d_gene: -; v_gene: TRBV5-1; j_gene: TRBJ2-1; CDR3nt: TGCGCCAGCAGCTTGTTTAACGCCGCGGAAGAGCAGTTCTTC; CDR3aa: CASSLFNAAEEQFF
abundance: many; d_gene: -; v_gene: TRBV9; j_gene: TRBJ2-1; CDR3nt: TGTGCCAGCAGCCCCGGACTTTCCAAGCAGTTCTTC; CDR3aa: CASSPGLSKQFF
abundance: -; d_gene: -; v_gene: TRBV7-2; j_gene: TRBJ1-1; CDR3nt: TGTGCCAGCAGCTTAGTTCAGGGGCGCACTGAAGCTTTCTTT; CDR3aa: CASSLVQGRTEAFF
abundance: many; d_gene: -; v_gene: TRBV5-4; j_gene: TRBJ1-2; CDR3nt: TGTGCCAGCAGCCTGGGCCTGAAGGGTCACACCTTC; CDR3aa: CASSLGLKGHTF
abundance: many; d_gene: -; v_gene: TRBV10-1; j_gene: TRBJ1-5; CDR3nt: TGCGCCAGCAGTGAGTGGTGGCAACAACTGAATAGCAATCAGCCCCAGCATTTT; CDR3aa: CASSEWWQQLNSNQPQHF
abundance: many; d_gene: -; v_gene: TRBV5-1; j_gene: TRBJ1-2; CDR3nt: TGCGCCAGCAGCCTAGACGGGGCGTATGGCTACACCTTC; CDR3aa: CASSLDGAYGYTF
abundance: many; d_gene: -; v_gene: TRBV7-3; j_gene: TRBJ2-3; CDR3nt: TGTGCCAGCAGCATACAGGGACGAGGCACAGATACGCAGTATTTT; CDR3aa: CASSIQGRGTDTQYF
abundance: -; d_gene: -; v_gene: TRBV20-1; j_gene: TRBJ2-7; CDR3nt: TGCAGTGCTAACCCTAAGGGGGACTACGAGCAGTACTTC; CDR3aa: CSANPKGDYEQYF
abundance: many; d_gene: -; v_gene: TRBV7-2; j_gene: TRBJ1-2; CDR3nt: TGTGCCAGCAGCCAGCACTCAAGCTACACCTTC; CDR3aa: CASSQHSSYTF
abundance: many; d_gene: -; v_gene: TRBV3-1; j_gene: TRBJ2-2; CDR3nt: TGTGCCAGCAGCCACCGGACAGTCGCGAACACCGGGGAGCTGTTTTTT; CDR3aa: CASSHRTVANTGELFF
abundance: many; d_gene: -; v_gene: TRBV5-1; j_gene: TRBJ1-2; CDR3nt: TGCGCCAGCAGCTTGGTCGATGACTATGGCTACACCTTC; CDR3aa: CASSLVDDYGYTF
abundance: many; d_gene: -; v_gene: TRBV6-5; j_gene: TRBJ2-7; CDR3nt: TGTGCCAGCAGCTCACTCGGGGGCGGGGGAGGGCAGTACTTC; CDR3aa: CASSSLGGGGGQYF
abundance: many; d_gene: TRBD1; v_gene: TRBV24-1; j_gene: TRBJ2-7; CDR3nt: TGTGCCACCAGTGACAGCCAAGGGGGCGCCCACGAGCAGTACTTC; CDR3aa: CATSDSQGGAHEQYF
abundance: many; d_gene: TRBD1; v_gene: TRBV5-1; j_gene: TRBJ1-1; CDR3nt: TGCGCCAGCAGCTTGGAAAGGACAGGGCTCACTGAAGCTTTCTTT; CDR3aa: CASSLERTGLTEAFF
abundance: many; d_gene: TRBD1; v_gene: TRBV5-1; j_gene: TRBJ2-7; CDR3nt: TGCGCCAGCAGCCGAACCGGGACAGGGTGGGAGCAGTACTTC; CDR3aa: CASSRTGTGWEQYF
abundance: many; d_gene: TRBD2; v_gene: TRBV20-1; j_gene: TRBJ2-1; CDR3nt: TGCAGTGCTAGAGAGGCGGGGGTCAGTTATAATGAGCAGTTCTTC; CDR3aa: CSAREAGVSYNEQFF
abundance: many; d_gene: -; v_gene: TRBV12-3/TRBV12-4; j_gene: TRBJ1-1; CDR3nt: TGTGCCAGCAGAGAACAAGGGGCTGGGAACACTGAAGCTTTCTTT; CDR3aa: CASREQGAGNTEAFF
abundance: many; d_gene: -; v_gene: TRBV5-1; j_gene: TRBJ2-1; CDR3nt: TGCGCCAGCAGCTTACAGAGCTACAATGAGCAGTTCTTC; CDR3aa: CASSLQSYNEQFF
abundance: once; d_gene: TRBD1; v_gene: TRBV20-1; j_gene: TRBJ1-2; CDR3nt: TGCAGTGCTAGAGTTGTAGGACAGGGCTATGGCTACACCTTC; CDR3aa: CSARVVGQGYGYTF
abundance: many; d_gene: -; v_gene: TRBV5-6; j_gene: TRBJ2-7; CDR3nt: TGTGCCAGCAGCTTGGCCCGCCAGGACTCCTACGAGCAGTACTTC; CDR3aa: CASSLARQDSYEQYF
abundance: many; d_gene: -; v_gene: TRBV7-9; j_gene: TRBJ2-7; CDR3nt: TGTGCCAGCAGCTTAGGTCAGTTCCCTCCCTACGAGCAGTACTTC; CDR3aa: CASSLGQFPPYEQYF
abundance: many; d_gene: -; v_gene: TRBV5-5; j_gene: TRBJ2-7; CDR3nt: TGTGCCAGCAGCTTTACGGACACCTACGAGCAGTACTTC; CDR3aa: CASSFTDTYEQYF
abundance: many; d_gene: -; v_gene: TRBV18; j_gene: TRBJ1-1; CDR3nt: TGTGCCAGCTCACTTCGCAGGGTCGGCCAGAACACTGAAGCTTTCTTT; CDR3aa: CASSLRRVGQNTEAFF
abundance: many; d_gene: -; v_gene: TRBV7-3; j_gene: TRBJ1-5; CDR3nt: TGTGCCAGCAGCTTAACGGGTAATAGCAATCAGCCCCAGCATTTT; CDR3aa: CASSLTGNSNQPQHF
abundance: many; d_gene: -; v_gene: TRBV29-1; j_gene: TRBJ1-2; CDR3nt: TGCAGCGTTGAAGAGTCCGGGTTGGGCTATGGCTACACCTTC; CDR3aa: CSVEESGLGYGYTF
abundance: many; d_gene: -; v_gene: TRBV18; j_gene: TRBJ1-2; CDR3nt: TGTGCCAGCTCACCACGGCGAGAAACTAACTATGGCTACACCTTC; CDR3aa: CASSPRRETNYGYTF
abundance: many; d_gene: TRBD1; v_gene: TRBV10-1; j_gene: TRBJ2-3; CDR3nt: TGCGCCAGCAGTTCTGTCCAGGGGGCAGGTGATACGCAGTATTTT; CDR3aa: CASSSVQGAGDTQYF
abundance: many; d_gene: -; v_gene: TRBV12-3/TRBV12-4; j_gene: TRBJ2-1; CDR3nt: TGTGCCAGCAGGGTGCGGGCAGATGAGCAGTTCTTC; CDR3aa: CASRVRADEQFF
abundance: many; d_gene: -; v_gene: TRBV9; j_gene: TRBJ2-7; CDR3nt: TGTGCCAGCAGCATCAGACAAGGCTTAACAGAGCAGTACTTC; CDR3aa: CASSIRQGLTEQYF
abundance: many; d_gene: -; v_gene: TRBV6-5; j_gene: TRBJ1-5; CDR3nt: TGTGCCAGCAGTTACGGAGGATTTAATCAGCCCCAGCATTTT; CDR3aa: CASSYGGFNQPQHF
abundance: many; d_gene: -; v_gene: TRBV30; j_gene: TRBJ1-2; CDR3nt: TGTGCCTGGAGGGACCCCTATCGGTATGGCTACACCTTC; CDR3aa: CAWRDPYRYGYTF
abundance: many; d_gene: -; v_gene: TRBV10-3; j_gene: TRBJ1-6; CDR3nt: TGTGCCATCGGGGGTGGAAGAGATAATTCACCCCTCCACTTT; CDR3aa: CAIGGGRDNSPLHF
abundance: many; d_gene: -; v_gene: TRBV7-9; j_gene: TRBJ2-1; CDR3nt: TGTGCCAGCAGCTTATCTACTCTCAATGAGCAGTTCTTC; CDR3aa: CASSLSTLNEQFF
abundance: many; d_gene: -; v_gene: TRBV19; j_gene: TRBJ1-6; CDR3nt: TGTGCCAGTAAACAGGGTAATTCACCCCTCCACTTT; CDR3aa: CASKQGNSPLHF
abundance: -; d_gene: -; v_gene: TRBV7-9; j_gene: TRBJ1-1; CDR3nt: TGTGCAAGCAGGCCAAACAAATCAGGGCCAGGCACTGAAGCTTTCTTT; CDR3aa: CASRPNKSGPGTEAFF
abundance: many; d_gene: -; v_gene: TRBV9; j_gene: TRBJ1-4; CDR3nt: TGTGCCAGCAGCCCTCAGACAAGCTTAAATGAAAAACTGTTTTTT; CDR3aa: CASSPQTSLNEKLFF
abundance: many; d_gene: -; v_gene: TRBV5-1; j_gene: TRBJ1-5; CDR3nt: TGCGCCAGCAGCTTGAGGTTCGGCAGTCAGCCCCAGCATTTT; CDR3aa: CASSLRFGSQPQHF
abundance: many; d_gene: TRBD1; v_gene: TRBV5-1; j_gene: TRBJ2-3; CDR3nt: TGCGCGAGCGGGGAGACAGGGGGATCAGATACGCAGTATTTT; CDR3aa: CASGETGGSDTQYF
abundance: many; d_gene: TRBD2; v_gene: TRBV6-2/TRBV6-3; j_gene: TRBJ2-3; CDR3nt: TGTGCCAGCAGTTACTCTGGGGCTAGCGGGGTCCGCGATACGCAGTATTTT; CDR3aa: CASSYSGASGVRDTQYF